This passage covers 21 T cell receptor beta chains from one sample sequenced in a study of CD8+ T cells in alopecia areata. cDNA reverse transcribed from extracted RNA served as the sequencing template. The protocol was immunoSEQ multiplex PCR, while the TCRdb copy is restricted to in-frame clones and leaves out a portion. The sample holds around 140,000 clones, more than 40% seen once. Source: CD8+ T cells sorted from blood, taken at week 0. Receptors originate from a human donor with alopecia areata.

The CDR3 region is CASSLNGPWGETQYF. The CDR3 coding sequence is TGTGCCAGCAGTTTAAACGGTCCGTGGGGAGAGACCCAGTACTTC. The genes are TRBV27 and TRBJ2-5; D is uncertain. Looked up from germline, CDR1 is MNHEY and CDR2 is SMNVEV (reference sequence). The CDR3 runs 15 residues. The V end lost 2 bases, the J end lost 4 bases, and 14 bases lay between the germline ends.

This chain joins TRBV7-6 and TRBJ1-4; D is perhaps TRBD1 (6 bases). CDR1 is SGHVS, CDR2 FNYEAQ, per germline. V lost 1 base and J 5 bases, leaving 17 bases between the germline ends. This CDR3 comprises 17 residues. CDR3 nucleotide sequence: TGTGCCAGCAGCTTAGGTCAGATGTGGACAGTGAATGAAAAACTGTTTTTT. This translates into CASSLGQMWTVNEKLFF.

CDR3 in DNA: TGCAGCGTTGAAGTAGAGGTCCAGGGGAGAGGTTATGGCTACACCTTC. Translated, it gives CSVEVEVQGRGYGYTF. The chain recombines TRBV29-1 with TRBJ1-2, with a possible D match to TRBD1 (6 bases). The V gene's germline CDR1 is SQVTM and CDR2 ANQGSEA. This CDR3 is built from 16 residues. V gave up 1 base and J gave up 5 bases, with 20 bases separating them.

The chain carries TRBV5-6 and TRBJ1-2, with D hard to call. CDR1 and CDR2 from the germline V gene are SGHDT and YYEEEE. Trimming removed 4 bases from V and 4 bases from J, with 14 bases in between. The CDR3 sequence is 14 residues long. CDR3 protein: CASSPNDGSYGYTF. CDR3 in DNA: TGTGCCAGCAGCCCTAACGACGGCTCCTATGGCTACACCTTC.

The J gene is TRBJ1-1, the V gene TRBV9; D may be TRBD1 (6 bases). CDR1 and CDR2 from the germline V gene are SGDLS and YYNGEE. This CDR3 region has 14 residues. The V gene lost 5 bases and the J gene lost 4 bases, with 15 bases spanning the gap. This CDR3 is CASSIDRSGTEAFF. CDR3 DNA sequence: TGTGCCAGCAGTATAGACAGGTCGGGCACTGAAGCTTTCTTT.

There are a few counts of this clone. The V call is TRBV29-1, the J call TRBJ2-1, with no clear D. Trimming stripped 6 bases from V and 4 bases from J, with 10 bases between. CDR1 and CDR2 from the germline V gene are SQVTM and ANQGSEA. The CDR3 sequence is 12 residues long. CDR3: CSVGWRYNEQFF. As DNA, the CDR3 is TGCAGCGTAGGGTGGAGATACAATGAGCAGTTCTTC.

This clone was counted only a few times. The chain is built from TRBV21-1 and TRBJ1-5. TRBV21-1 constitutes a pseudogene. This CDR3 contains 13 residues. The CDR3, as DNA: TGTGCCAGCAGCAAAGACCGGGTATGGGCCCAGCATTTT. This codes for CASSKDRVWAQHF.

The table lists this clone with a few counts. The gene calls are TRBV30 and TRBJ2-2; weak D call: TRBD2 (5 bases). There are 14 residues in the CDR3. The V and J ends lost 4 bases and 5 bases respectively, with 14 bases between them. Looked up from germline, CDR1 is GTSNPN and CDR2 is SVGIG (reference sequence). CDR3 DNA: TGTGCCTGGACCCCCCTCACTAGGACCGGGGAGCTGTTTTTT. Its translation is CAWTPLTRTGELFF.

The table lists this clone with a few counts. This CDR3 is CASSHEQGTEWVTGELFF. The CDR3 DNA is TGCGCCAGCAGCCATGAACAGGGAACTGAGTGGGTCACCGGGGAGCTGTTTTTT. The rearrangement joins TRBV4-3 to TRBJ2-2; TRBD1 might be the D (6 bases). Per the germline V gene, CDR1 is LGHNA and CDR2 is YSLEER. The CDR3 extends over 18 amino acids. V was shortened by 3 bases and J by 4 bases, with 21 bases between the two germline ends.

Details on this clone: An end of the junction differs from the germline gene, which may be a read error. V usage is TRBV4-2 and J usage is TRBJ2-4, with D unresolved. The CDR3 totals 12 residues. Germline CDR1 is LGHNA and CDR2 is YNFKEQ. The CDR3 spells CASSRSQDNFRF. The CDR3 DNA is TGTGCCAGCAGCCGAAGCCAGGATAATTTTCGCTTC.

The chain is built from TRBV9 and TRBJ1-6; 7 positions match TRBD1. V was pared by 4 bases and J by 6 bases, with 7 bases of the junction left unmatched. The CDR3 sequence is 15 residues long. Looked up from germline, CDR1 is SGDLS and CDR2 is YYNGEE. The CDR3, as DNA: TGTGCCAGCAGCATTCAGGGGGACGCTAATTCACCCCTCCACTTT. Translation: CASSIQGDANSPLHF.

The genes are TRBV7-3 and TRBJ2-7; either TRBD1 or TRBD2 may supply D (5 bases each). CDR1 SGHTA and CDR2 FQGTGA come from the germline V gene. With 3 bases removed from V and 3 bases from J, the gap between germline ends came to 9 bases. The CDR3 covers 13 residues. The chain's CDR3 is CASSLGPDYEQYF. The CDR3 DNA sequence: TGTGCCAGCAGCTTGGGACCGGACTACGAGCAGTACTTC.

This clone was picked up one time. This chain connects TRBV9 to TRBJ1-1; the D gene is possibly TRBD1 (5 bases). Deletions cut 4 bases from V and 3 bases from J, with 13 bases between. CDR1 and CDR2 from the germline V gene are SGDLS and YYNGEE. There are 14 residues in the CDR3. CDR3 sequence: CASSLRAGHTEAFF. For the CDR3, the DNA is TGTGCCAGCAGCTTAAGGGCGGGGCACACTGAAGCTTTCTTT.

The chain links TRBV30 to TRBJ1-1; D is possibly TRBD1 (5 bases). Per the germline V gene, CDR1 is GTSNPN and CDR2 is SVGIG (reference sequence). The CDR3 runs 12 residues. CDR3 in DNA: TGTACGGGCAGGGCGGGGAACACTGAAGCTTTCTTT. Translating gives CTGRAGNTEAFF.

The chain has TRBV15 and TRBJ2-7; D is ambiguous. V gave up 6 bases and J gave up 4 bases, with 19 bases separating them. CDR3 size: 15 residues. Germline CDR1 is LNHNV and CDR2 is YYDKDF (reference sequence). The chain's CDR3 is CATSNTLNARYEQYF. In DNA form, the CDR3 reads TGTGCCACCAGTAACACCTTGAACGCGAGATACGAGCAGTACTTC.

CDR3 nucleotides: TGTGCCAGCAGTGAAAGTTCGGTGGACTATGGCTACACCTTC. It yields the protein CASSESSVDYGYTF. This chain uses TRBV2 with TRBJ1-2; D is unresolved. With 2 bases removed from V and 3 bases from J, the gap between germline ends came to 10 bases. Germline loops: CDR1 SNHLY, CDR2 FYNNEI. The CDR3 totals 14 residues.

This clone is a singleton in its sample. The rearrangement uses TRBV30 and TRBJ2-7; D unclear. The ends were cut back, 8 bases at V and 2 bases at J, with 7 bases in the middle. The germline V gene has CDR1 GTSNPN and CDR2 SVGIG (reference sequence). The CDR3 contains 10 residues. The DNA of the CDR3 is TGTGCCAGGTTAGCCTACGAGCAGTACTTC. It codes for CARLAYEQYF.

In its sample, this clone was seen a few times. The chain recombines TRBV7-9 with TRBJ2-2; D is ambiguous. The V gene lost 3 bases and the J gene lost 4 bases, with 12 bases spanning the gap. CDR3 length: 15 residues. Per the germline V gene, CDR1 is SEHNR and CDR2 is FQNEAQ (reference sequence). DNA of the CDR3: TGTGCCAGCAGCTTGGGCCTGAGGATCACCGGGGAGCTGTTTTTT. Protein sequence: CASSLGLRITGELFF.

The chain uses TRBV30 and TRBJ2-1; TRBD1 is a possible D gene (6 bases). The CDR3 is 14 residues long. In germline, CDR1 is GTSNPN, CDR2 SVGIG (reference sequence). V shed 4 bases and J shed 0 bases, with 10 bases lying between them. The CDR3 reads CAWNGGDSYNEQFF. CDR3 in DNA: TGTGCCTGGAATGGGGGCGACTCCTACAATGAGCAGTTCTTC.

The table lists this clone with a few counts. The V and J genes are TRBV27 and TRBJ2-1; D gene uncertain. This CDR3 spans 11 amino acids. The V gene's germline CDR1 is MNHEY and CDR2 SMNVEV (reference sequence). The germline V and J ends were trimmed by 7 bases and 6 bases, with 7 bases remaining between them. CDR3 loop: CASNGRNEQFF. CDR3 coding DNA: TGTGCCAGCAACGGACGCAATGAGCAGTTCTTC.

V is TRBV5-6 and J is TRBJ1-1; TRBD1 might be the D (5 bases). V was clipped by 2 bases and J by 2 bases, with 10 bases between them. CDR1 and CDR2 from the germline V gene are SGHDT and YYEEEE. The CDR3 is 14 residues long. The CDR3 coding sequence is TGTGCCAGCAGCTTTGGAACAGGCAACACTGAAGCTTTCTTT. Its protein is CASSFGTGNTEAFF.